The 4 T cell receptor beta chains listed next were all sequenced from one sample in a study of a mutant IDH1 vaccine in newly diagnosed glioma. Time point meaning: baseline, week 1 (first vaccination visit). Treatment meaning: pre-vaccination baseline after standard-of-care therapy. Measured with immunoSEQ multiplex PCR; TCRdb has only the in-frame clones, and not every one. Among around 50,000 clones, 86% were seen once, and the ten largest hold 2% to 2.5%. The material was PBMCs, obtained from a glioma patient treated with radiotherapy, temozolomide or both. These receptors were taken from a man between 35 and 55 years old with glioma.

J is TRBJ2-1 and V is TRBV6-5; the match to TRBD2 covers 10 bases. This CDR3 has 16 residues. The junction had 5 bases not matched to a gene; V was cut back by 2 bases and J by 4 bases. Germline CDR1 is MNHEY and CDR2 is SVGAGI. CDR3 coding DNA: TGTGCCAGCAGTTACGGTAGGACTAGCGGATACAATGAGCAGTTCTTC. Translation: CASSYGRTSGYNEQFF.

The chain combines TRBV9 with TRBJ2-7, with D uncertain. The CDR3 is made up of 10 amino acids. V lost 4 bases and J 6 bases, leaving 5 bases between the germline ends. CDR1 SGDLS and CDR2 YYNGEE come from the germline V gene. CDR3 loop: CASSRFEQYF. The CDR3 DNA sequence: TGTGCCAGCAGCCGCTTCGAGCAGTACTTC.

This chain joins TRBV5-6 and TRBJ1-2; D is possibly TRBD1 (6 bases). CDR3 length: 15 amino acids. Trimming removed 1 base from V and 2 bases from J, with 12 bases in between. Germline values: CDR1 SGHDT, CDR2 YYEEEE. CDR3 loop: CASSLIGGKNYGYTF. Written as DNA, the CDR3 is TGTGCCAGCAGCTTGATAGGGGGGAAGAACTATGGCTACACCTTC.

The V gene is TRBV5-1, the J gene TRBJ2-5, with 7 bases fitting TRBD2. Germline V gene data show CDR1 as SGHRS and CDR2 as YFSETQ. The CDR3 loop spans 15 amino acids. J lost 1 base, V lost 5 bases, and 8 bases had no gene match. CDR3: CASSWGGELQETQYF. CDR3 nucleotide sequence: TGCGCCAGCAGTTGGGGGGGGGAGCTCCAAGAGACCCAGTACTTC.